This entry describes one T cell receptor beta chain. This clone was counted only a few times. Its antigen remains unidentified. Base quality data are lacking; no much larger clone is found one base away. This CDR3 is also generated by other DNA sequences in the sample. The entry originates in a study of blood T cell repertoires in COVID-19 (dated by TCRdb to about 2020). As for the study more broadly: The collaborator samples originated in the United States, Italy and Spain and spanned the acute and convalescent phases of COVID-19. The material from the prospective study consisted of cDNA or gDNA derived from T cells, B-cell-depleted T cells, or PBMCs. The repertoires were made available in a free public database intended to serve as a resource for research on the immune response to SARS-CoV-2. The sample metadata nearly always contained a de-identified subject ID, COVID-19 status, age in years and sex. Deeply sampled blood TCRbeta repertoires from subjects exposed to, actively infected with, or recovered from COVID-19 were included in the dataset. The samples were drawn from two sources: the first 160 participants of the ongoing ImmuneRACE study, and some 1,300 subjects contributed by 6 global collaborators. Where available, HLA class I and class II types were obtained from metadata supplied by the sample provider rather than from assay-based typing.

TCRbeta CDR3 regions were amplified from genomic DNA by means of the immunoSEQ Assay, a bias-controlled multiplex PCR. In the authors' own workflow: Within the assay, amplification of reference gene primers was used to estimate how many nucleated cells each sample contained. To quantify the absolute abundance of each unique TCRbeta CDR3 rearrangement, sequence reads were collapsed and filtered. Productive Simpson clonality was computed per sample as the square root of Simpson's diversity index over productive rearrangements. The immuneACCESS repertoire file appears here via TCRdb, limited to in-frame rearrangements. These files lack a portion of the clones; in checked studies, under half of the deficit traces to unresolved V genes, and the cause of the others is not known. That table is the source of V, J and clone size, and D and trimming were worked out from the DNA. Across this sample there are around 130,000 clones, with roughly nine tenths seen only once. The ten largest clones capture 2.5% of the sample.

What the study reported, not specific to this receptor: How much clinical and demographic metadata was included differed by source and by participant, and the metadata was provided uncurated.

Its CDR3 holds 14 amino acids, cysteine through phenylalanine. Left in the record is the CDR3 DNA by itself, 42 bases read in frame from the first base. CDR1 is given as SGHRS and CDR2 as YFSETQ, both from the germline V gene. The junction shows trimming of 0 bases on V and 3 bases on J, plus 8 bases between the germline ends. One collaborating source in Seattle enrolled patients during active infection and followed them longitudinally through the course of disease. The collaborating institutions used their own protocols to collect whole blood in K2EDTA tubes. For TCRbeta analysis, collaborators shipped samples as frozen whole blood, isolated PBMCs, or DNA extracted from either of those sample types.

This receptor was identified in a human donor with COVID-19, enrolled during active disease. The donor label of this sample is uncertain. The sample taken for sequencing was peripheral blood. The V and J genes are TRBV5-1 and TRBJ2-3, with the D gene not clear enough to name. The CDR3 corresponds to CASSLVWQTDTQYF. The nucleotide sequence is TGCGCCAGCAGCTTGGTCTGGCAAACAGATACGCAGTATTTT.